These 2 T cell receptor beta chains came from one sample sequenced in a study of T cell clusters in autoimmune cytopenias. Each sample's input was roughly 250 ng genomic DNA, 40,000 or so genome equivalents. One tube held mixed TRB-A and TRB-B primer pools for touch-down PCR. Following a re-call of the multiplex PCR reads, TCRdb has one entry per CDR3 protein and lacks DNA. The sample's table shows 4,500 to 7,000 distinct CDR3 sequences. These data were likewise used in another study, on T cell repertoires in aging, cancer and after chemotherapy.

Sequencing was done on a sample of peripheral blood. These receptors were taken from a human donor in good health.

The chain carries TRBV5-4 and TRBJ1-1; TCRdb returns TRBD1, unconfirmable since there is no DNA. In germline, CDR1 is SGHNT, CDR2 YYREEE (reference sequence). This CDR3 comprises 14 residues. The CDR3 protein is CASSPGGLKAEALF.

Frequency places this clonotype as medium-sized. This rearrangement joins TRBV6-1 to TRBJ2-3; as DNA is missing, the TRBD2 call by TCRdb cannot be tested. Looked up from germline, CDR1 is MNHNS and CDR2 is SASEGT. CDR3 length: 15 residues. CDR3 sequence reads: CASSVTSGRPDTQYF.